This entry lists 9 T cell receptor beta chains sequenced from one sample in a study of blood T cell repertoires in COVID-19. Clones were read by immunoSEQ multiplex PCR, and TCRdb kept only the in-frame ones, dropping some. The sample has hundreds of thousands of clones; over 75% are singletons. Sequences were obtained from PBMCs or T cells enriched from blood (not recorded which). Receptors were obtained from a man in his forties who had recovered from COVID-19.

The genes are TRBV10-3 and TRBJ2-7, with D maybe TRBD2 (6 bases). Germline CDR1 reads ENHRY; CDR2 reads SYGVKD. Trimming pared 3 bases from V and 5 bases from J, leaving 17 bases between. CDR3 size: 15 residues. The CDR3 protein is CAISESGGVLDEQYF. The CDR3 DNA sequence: TGTGCCATCAGTGAATCAGGCGGGGTTTTGGACGAGCAGTACTTC.

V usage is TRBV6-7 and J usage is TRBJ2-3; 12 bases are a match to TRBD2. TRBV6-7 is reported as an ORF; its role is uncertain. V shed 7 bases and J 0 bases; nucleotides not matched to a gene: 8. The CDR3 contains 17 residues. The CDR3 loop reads CASTGRLAGDSTDTQYF. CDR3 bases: TGTGCCAGCACCGGCCGACTAGCGGGGGATAGCACAGATACGCAGTATTTT.

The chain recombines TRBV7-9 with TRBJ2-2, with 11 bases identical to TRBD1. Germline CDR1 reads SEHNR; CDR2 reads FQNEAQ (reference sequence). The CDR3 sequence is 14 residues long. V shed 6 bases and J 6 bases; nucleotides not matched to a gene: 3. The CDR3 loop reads CASRLGQGAGELFF. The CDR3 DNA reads TGTGCCAGCAGACTGGGACAGGGGGCCGGGGAGCTGTTTTTT.

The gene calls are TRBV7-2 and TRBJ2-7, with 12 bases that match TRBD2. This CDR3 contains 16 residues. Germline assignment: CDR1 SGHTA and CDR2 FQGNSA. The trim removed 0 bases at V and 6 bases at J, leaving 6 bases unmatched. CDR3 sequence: CASSLALAGGPLEQYF. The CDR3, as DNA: TGTGCCAGCAGCTTAGCGCTAGCGGGAGGGCCTCTCGAGCAGTACTTC. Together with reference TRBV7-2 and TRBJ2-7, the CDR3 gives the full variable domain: GAGVSQSPSNKVTEKGKDVELRCDPISGHTALYWYRQSLGQGLEFLIYFQGNSAPDKSGLPSDRFSAERTGGSVSTLTIQRTQQEDSAVYLCASSLALAGGPLEQYFGPGTRLTVT.

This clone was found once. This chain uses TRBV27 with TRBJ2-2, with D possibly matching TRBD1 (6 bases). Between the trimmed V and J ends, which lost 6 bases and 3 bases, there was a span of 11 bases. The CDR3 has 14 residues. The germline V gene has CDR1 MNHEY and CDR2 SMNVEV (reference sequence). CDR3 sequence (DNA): TGTGCCAGCAGGAGGGACACTTACACCGGGGAGCTGTTTTTT. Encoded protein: CASRRDTYTGELFF.

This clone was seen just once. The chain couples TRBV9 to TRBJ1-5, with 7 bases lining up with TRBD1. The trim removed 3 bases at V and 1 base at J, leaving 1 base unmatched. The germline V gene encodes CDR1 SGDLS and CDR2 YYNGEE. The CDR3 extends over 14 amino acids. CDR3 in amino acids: CASSATGSNQPQHF. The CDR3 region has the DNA TGTGCCAGCAGCGCGACAGGGAGCAATCAGCCCCAGCATTTT.

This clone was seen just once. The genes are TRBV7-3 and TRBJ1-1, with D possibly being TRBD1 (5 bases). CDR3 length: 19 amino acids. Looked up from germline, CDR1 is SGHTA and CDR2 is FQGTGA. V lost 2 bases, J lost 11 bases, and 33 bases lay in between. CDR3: CASSLLGGSQAGIAGDAFF. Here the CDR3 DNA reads TGTGCCAGCAGCTTACTGGGGGGGTCTCAAGCAGGTATCGCTGGTGACGCTTTCTTT.

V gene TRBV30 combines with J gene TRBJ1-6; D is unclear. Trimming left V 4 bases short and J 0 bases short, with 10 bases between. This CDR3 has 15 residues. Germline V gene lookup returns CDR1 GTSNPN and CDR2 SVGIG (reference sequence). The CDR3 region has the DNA TGTGCCTGGACCCGGGTTATCTCCTATAATTCACCCCTCCACTTT. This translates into CAWTRVISYNSPLHF.

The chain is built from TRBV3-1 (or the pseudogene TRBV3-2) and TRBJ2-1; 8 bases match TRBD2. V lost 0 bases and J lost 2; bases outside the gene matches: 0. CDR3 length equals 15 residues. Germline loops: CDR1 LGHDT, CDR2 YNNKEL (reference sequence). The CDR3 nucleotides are TGTGCCAGCAGCCAAGAAGCGGGGGCCTACAATGAGCAGTTCTTC. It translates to CASSQEAGAYNEQFF.